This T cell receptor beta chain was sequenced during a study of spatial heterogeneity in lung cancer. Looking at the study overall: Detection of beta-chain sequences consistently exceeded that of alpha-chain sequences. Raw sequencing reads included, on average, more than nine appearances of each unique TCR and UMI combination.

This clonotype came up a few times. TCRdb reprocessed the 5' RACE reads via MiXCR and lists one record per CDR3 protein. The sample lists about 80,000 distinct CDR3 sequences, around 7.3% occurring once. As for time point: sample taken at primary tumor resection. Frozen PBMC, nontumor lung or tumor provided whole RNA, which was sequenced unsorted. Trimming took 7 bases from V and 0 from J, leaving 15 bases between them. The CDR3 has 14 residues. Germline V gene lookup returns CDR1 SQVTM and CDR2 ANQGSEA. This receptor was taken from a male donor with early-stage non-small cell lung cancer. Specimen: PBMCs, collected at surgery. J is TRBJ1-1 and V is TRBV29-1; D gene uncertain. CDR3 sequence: CSGFTGPMNTEAFF. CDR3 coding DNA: TGCAGCGGCTTTACGGGCCCCATGAACACTGAAGCTTTCTTT.